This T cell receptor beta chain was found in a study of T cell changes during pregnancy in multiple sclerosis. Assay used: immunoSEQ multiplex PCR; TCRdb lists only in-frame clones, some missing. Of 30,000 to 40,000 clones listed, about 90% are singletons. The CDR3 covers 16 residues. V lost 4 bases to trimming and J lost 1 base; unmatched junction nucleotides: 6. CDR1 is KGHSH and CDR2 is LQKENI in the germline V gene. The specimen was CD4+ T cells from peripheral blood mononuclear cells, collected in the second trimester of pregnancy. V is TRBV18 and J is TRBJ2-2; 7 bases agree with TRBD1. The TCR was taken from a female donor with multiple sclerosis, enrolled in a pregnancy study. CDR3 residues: CASSHQDRMNTGELFF. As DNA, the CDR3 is TGTGCCAGCTCACACCAGGACAGGATGAACACCGGGGAGCTGTTTTTT. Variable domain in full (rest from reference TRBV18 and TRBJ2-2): NAGVMQNPRHLVRRRGQEARLRCSPMKGHSHVYWYRQLPEEGLKFMVYLQKENIIDESGMPKERFSAEFPKEGPSILRIQQVVRGDSAAYFCASSHQDRMNTGELFFGEGSRLTVL.